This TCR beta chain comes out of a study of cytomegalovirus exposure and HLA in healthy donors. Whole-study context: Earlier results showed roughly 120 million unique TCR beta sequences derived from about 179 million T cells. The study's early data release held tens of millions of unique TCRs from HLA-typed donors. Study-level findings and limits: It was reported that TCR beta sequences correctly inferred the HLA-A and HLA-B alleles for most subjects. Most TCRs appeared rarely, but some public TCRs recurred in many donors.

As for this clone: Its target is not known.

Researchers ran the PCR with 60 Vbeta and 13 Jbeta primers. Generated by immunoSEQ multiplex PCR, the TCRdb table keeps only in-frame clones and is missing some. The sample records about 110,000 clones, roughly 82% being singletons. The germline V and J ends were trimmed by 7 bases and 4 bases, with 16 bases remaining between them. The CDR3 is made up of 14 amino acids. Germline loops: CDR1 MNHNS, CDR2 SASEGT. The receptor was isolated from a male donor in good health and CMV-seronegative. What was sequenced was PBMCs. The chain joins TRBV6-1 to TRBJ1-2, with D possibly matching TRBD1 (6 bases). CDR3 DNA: TGTGCCAGCATTATCGACAGACAGGCCTATGGCTACACCTTC. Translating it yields CASIIDRQAYGYTF.